Presented here are 22 T cell receptor beta chains from one specimen sequenced in a study of cytotoxic CD8 clonotypes in ibrutinib-treated CLL. Produced via immunoSEQ multiplex PCR; TCRdb's table is partial and in-frame only. The table includes under 150,000 clones, around 81% detected once. The starting material was PBMCs, obtained after 36 months of ibrutinib treatment. The receptors derive from a human donor with chronic lymphocytic leukemia.

This rearrangement joins TRBV6-5 to TRBJ2-1; the match to TRBD2 covers 7 bases. The CDR3 is 15 residues long. Unmatched junction bases numbered 6, after V lost 5 bases and J lost 2 bases. The V gene's germline CDR1 is MNHEY and CDR2 SVGAGI. For the CDR3, the DNA is TGTGCCAGCAGTGGGGGAGGGATGACCTACAATGAGCAGTTCTTC. As protein: CASSGGGMTYNEQFF.

This chain joins TRBV11-2 and TRBJ1-6, with D perhaps matching TRBD1 (5 bases). CDR3 size: 15 residues. The ends were cut back, 0 bases at V and 6 bases at J, with 9 bases in the middle. Germline CDR1 reads SGHAT; CDR2 reads FQNNGV. In DNA form, the CDR3 reads TGTGCCAGCAGCTTAGACCCAGGGCCTAATTCACCCCTCCACTTT. Translation: CASSLDPGPNSPLHF.

The chain is built from TRBV7-9 and TRBJ1-1; 7 nucleotides agree with TRBD1. CDR3 size: 16 residues. V dropped 4 bases and J dropped 9; count of bases not matched to a gene: 17. Germline CDR1 is SEHNR and CDR2 is FQNEAQ (reference sequence). CDR3: CASSYKTGTAGAKAFF. In DNA, the CDR3 is TGTGCCAGCAGCTACAAGACAGGGACAGCGGGCGCCAAAGCTTTCTTT.

The gene calls are TRBV10-3 and TRBJ2-7; a weak D match, TRBD1 (6 bases). V gave up 8 bases and J gave up 6 bases, with 17 bases separating them. The CDR3 consists of 13 residues. Germline V lookup: CDR1 ENHRY, CDR2 SYGVKD. The CDR3 region has the DNA TGTGCCATCTCCCGGACAGCTGACGGCGAGCAGTACTTC. Translated: CAISRTADGEQYF.

The J gene is TRBJ2-2, the V gene TRBV11-2; 10 nucleotides agree with TRBD1. The CDR3 length is 15 residues. Germline CDR1 SGHAT, CDR2 FQNNGV. V trimming: 5 bases; J trimming: 6 bases; junction bases outside the gene matches: 6. For the CDR3, the DNA is TGTGCCAGCAGCCGACAGGGGGCAGGGGCCGGGGAGCTGTTTTTT. Protein product: CASSRQGAGAGELFF.

The chain has TRBV7-6 and TRBJ2-3, with D unresolved. The CDR3 runs to 15 residues. The germline CDR1 and CDR2 sequences are SGHVS and FNYEAQ. Trimming took off 1 base at V and 2 bases at J, with 10 bases between the two ends. CDR3 region: CASSLVTEDTDTQYF. CDR3 DNA sequence: TGTGCCAGCAGCTTAGTTACAGAGGACACAGATACGCAGTATTTT.

This chain links TRBV5-1 with TRBJ1-3; D gene unclear. The CDR3 covers 15 residues. Germline V gene lookup returns CDR1 SGHRS and CDR2 YFSETQ. V was trimmed by 3 bases and J by 0 bases, leaving 10 bases between them. CDR3 DNA sequence: TGCGCCAGCAGCTCCCGCTGGGGCTCTGGAAACACCATATATTTT. It encodes CASSSRWGSGNTIYF.

The V call is TRBV5-1, the J call TRBJ2-6, with D hard to call. V lost 3 bases and J lost 2, with 0 bases in between. The CDR3 is 12 residues long. The germline V gene has CDR1 SGHRS and CDR2 YFSETQ. This CDR3 reads CASSSGANVLTF. In nucleotides, the CDR3 is TGCGCCAGCAGCTCTGGGGCCAACGTCCTGACTTTC. Full variable domain (remainder filled in from reference TRBV5-1 and TRBJ2-6): KAGVTQTPRYLIKTRGQQVTLSCSPISGHRSVSWYQQTPGQGLQFLFEYFSETQRNKGNFPGRFSGRQFSNSRSEMNVSTLELGDSALYLCASSSGANVLTFGAGSRLTVL.

This chain joins TRBV5-4 and TRBJ2-7; D is unresolved. Looked up from germline, CDR1 is SGHNT and CDR2 is YYREEE (reference sequence). V was clipped by 4 bases and J by 0 bases, with 5 bases between them. This CDR3 has 12 amino acids. In DNA, the CDR3 is TGTGCCAGCAGCCCGCCCTCCTACGAGCAGTACTTC. The encoded protein is CASSPPSYEQYF.

This chain uses TRBV4-1 with TRBJ2-1; D might be TRBD1 (6 bases). The CDR3 loop spans 16 amino acids. Trimming stripped 0 bases from V and 3 bases from J, with 12 bases between. In germline, CDR1 is MGHRA, CDR2 YSYEKL. In DNA form, the CDR3 reads TGCGCCAGCAGCCAAGATCGTGGACAGTACTACAATGAGCAGTTCTTC. It encodes CASSQDRGQYYNEQFF.

This clone was found once. The CDR3 DNA reads as TGTGCCAGCTCACCGCGCAGCGGTCATCAGCCCCAGCATTTT. Protein sequence: CASSPRSGHQPQHF. J is TRBJ1-5 and V is TRBV18; D gene unclear. CDR3 length: 14 residues. The V end was cut by 3 bases, the J end by 5 bases, with 11 bases between. Germline V gene data show CDR1 as KGHSH and CDR2 as LQKENI.

The genes are TRBV6-1 and TRBJ2-1; D is unresolved. V was clipped by 6 bases and J by 0 bases, with 9 bases between them. CDR3 size: 14 residues. Germline CDR1 MNHNS, CDR2 SASEGT. The CDR3 protein is CASRFVYSYNEQFF. DNA for the CDR3: TGTGCCAGCAGGTTTGTTTACTCCTACAATGAGCAGTTCTTC.

The chain combines TRBV5-1 with TRBJ2-2; D perhaps matches TRBD2 (5 bases). V was shortened by 4 bases and J by 6 bases, with 10 bases between the two germline ends. CDR1 SGHRS and CDR2 YFSETQ come from the germline V gene. CDR3 size: 13 residues. CDR3 residues: CASSRRESGELFF. The DNA of the CDR3 is TGCGCCAGCAGCAGAAGGGAGTCCGGGGAGCTGTTTTTT.

The chain employs TRBV6-5 and TRBJ2-7; TRBD1 matches at 8 bases. The CDR3 spans 12 residues. The germline CDR1 and CDR2 sequences are MNHEY and SVGAGI. V lost 9 bases, J lost 5 bases, and 6 bases stayed unmatched. CDR3 loop: CASGQGYHEQYF. CDR3 DNA: TGTGCCAGTGGACAGGGTTACCACGAGCAGTACTTC.

The chain couples TRBV6-1 to TRBJ1-4; 7 bases fit TRBD1. Losses at the gene ends were 6 bases for V and 4 bases for J; bases not matched to a gene: 2. The CDR3 consists of 13 residues. The V gene's germline CDR1 is MNHNS and CDR2 SASEGT. This CDR3 reads CASRGQFNEKLFF. The CDR3 DNA follows: TGTGCCAGCAGGGGACAGTTTAATGAAAAACTGTTTTTT.

The rearrangement uses TRBV18 and TRBJ2-3; the D gene is possibly TRBD1 (6 bases). CDR1 and CDR2 (germline): KGHSH, LQKENI. The CDR3 extends over 14 amino acids. Trimming removed 5 bases from V and 4 bases from J, with 13 bases in between. CDR3 protein: CASSSTGYPDTQYF. Here the CDR3 DNA reads TGTGCCAGCTCATCGACAGGTTACCCAGATACGCAGTATTTT.

V is TRBV5-4 and J is TRBJ1-2; tentative D call: TRBD1 (5 bases). CDR3 length: 14 residues. Germline loops: CDR1 SGHNT, CDR2 YYREEE (reference sequence). V lost 0 bases, J lost 7 bases, and 13 bases lay in between. Written as DNA, the CDR3 is TGTGCCAGCAGCTTGGATTCAGGGTCCCCTGGCTACACCTTC. It encodes CASSLDSGSPGYTF.

The chain couples TRBV7-8 to TRBJ1-5; 8 bases are a match to TRBD1. Trimming cost V 4 bases and J 7 bases; bases outside gene matches: 6. Germline V lookup: CDR1 SGHVS, CDR2 FQNEAQ. The length of the CDR3 is 14 residues. In nucleotides, the CDR3 is TGTGCCAGCAGCTCTGGACAGGGACTACAGCCCCAGCATTTT. Its translation is CASSSGQGLQPQHF.

The CDR3 loop reads CASRFRGGKAYNEQFF. The CDR3 DNA sequence: TGTGCCAGCAGGTTCCGGGGAGGGAAGGCCTACAATGAGCAGTTCTTC. J is TRBJ2-1 and V is TRBV11-2; 7 nucleotides line up with TRBD2. Germline CDR1 is SGHAT and CDR2 is FQNNGV. Trimming at V came to 6 bases and at J to 2 bases, leaving 10 bases not matched to a gene. The CDR3 consists of 16 residues.

This clone turned up a few times. The chain is built from TRBV5-1 and TRBJ1-5, with D perhaps matching TRBD1 (5 bases). Deletions cut 1 base from V and 2 bases from J, with 13 bases between. Per germline, CDR1 SGHRS and CDR2 YFSETQ. CDR3 length: 16 residues. The CDR3 DNA sequence: TGCGCCAGCAGCTTGACCCGGTTGGGGGGCAATCAGCCCCAGCATTTT. Its protein product is CASSLTRLGGNQPQHF.

This clone was seen more than once but under ten times. DNA for the CDR3: TGTGCCAGCAGGAACCGGCGCACCTCTGGAAACACCATATATTTT. It specifies CASRNRRTSGNTIYF. The genes are TRBV7-2 and TRBJ1-3; no firm D call. The V gene's germline CDR1 is SGHTA and CDR2 FQGNSA. The CDR3 totals 15 residues. Trimming stripped 6 bases from V and 0 bases from J, with 12 bases between.

The chain has TRBV4-1 and TRBJ2-4, with D maybe TRBD2 (5 bases). The CDR3 contains 15 residues. From germline, CDR1 is MGHRA and CDR2 YSYEKL. Between the trimmed V and J ends, which lost 0 bases and 7 bases, there was a span of 13 bases. The CDR3 DNA follows: TGCGCCAGCAGCCAAGAAGAAGGAGGTTTCAACATTCAGTACTTC. This codes for CASSQEEGGFNIQYF.